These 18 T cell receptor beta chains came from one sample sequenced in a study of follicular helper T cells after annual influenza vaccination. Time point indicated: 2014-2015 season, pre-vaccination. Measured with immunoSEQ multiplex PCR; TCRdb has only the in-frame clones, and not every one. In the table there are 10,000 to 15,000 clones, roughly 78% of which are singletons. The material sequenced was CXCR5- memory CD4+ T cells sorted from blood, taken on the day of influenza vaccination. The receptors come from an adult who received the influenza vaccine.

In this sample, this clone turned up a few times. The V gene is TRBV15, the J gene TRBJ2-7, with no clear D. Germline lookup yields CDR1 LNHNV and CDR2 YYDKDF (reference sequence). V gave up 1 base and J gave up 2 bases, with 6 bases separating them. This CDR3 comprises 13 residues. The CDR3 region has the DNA TGTGCCACCAGCAGAGGAAGAACCTACGAGCAGTACTTC. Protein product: CATSRGRTYEQYF.

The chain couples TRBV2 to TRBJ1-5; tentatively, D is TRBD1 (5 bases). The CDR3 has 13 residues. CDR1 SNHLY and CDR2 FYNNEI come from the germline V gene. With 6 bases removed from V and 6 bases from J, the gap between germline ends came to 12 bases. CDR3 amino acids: CASSPRGVQPQHF. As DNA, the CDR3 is TGTGCCAGCAGCCCCCGGGGGGTTCAGCCCCAGCATTTT.

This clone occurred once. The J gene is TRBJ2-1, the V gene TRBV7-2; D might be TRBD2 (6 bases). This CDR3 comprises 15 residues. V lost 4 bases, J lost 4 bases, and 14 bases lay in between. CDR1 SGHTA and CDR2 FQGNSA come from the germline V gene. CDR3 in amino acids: CASSYQSGLYNEQFF. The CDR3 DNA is TGTGCCAGCAGCTACCAATCGGGACTTTACAATGAGCAGTTCTTC.

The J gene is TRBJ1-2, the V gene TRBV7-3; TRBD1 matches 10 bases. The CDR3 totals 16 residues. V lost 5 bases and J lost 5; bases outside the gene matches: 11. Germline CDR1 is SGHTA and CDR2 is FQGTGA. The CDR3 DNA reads TGTGCCAGCAGCCTTAGGGGCCGGGACAGGGGATATGGCTACACCTTC. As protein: CASSLRGRDRGYGYTF.

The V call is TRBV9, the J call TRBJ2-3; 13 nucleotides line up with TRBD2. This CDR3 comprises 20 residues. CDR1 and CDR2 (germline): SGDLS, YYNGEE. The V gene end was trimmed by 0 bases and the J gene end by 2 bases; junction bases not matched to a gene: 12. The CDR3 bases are TGTGCCAGCAGCGTAGGAGGGGGACTAGCGGGGTTTTTTATCACAGATACGCAGTATTTT. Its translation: CASSVGGGLAGFFITDTQYF.

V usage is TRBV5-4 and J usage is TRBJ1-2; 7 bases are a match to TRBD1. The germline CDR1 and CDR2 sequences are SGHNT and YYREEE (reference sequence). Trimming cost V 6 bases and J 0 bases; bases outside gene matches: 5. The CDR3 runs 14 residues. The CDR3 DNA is TGTGCCAGCACCCCGGGACAGCCTAACTATGGCTACACCTTC. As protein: CASTPGQPNYGYTF. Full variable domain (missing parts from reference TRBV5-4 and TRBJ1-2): ETGVTQSPTHLIKTRGQQVTLRCSSQSGHNTVSWYQQALGQGPQFIFQYYREEENGRGNFPPRFSGLQFPNYSSELNVNALELDDSALYLCASTPGQPNYGYTFGSGTRLTVV.

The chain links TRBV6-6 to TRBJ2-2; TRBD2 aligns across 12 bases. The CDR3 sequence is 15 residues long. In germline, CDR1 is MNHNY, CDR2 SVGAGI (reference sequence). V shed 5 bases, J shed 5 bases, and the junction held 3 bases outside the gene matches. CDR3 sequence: CASSTSGGRTGELFF. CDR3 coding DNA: TGTGCCAGCAGTACTAGCGGGGGGCGGACCGGGGAGCTGTTTTTT.

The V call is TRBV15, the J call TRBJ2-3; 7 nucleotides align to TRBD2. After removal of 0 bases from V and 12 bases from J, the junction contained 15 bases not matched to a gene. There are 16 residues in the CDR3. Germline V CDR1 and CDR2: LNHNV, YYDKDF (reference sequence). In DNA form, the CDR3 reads TGTGCCACCAGCAGAGATGTCGGACTAACGGGGGGTTCACAGTATTTT. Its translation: CATSRDVGLTGGSQYF.

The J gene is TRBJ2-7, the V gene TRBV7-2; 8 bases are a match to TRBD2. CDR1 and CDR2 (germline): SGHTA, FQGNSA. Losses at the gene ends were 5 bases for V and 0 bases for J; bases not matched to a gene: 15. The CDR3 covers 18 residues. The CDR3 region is CASSNHPSQRGSSYEQYF. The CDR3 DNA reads TGTGCCAGCAGCAACCATCCCTCCCAGCGGGGGAGCTCCTACGAGCAGTACTTC.

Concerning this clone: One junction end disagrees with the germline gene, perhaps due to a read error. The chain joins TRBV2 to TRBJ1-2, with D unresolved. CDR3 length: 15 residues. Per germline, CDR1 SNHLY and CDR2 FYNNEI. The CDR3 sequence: CASNPPGRDKYDYTF. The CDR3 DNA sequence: TGTGCCAGCAACCCCCCCGGACGAGACAAATATGACTACACCTTC. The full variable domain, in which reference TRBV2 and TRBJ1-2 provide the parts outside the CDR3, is EPEVTQTPSHQVTQMGQEVILRCVPISNHLYFYWYRQILGQKVEFLVSFYNNEISEKSEIFDDQFSVERPDGSNFTLKIRSTKLEDSAMYFCASNPPGRDKYDYTFGSGTRLTVV.

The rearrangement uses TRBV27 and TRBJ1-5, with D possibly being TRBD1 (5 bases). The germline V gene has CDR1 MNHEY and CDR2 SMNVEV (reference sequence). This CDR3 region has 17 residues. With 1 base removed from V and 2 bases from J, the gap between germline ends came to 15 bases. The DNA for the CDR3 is TGTGCCAGCAGTTTATTTCTGGATAGGGGTGGCAATCAGCCCCAGCATTTT. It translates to CASSLFLDRGGNQPQHF.

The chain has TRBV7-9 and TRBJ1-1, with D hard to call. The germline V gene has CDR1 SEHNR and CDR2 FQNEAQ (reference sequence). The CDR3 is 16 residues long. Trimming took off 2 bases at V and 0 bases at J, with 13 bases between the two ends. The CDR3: CASSLQKLLLNTEAFF. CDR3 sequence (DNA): TGTGCCAGCAGCTTACAGAAGCTTCTGCTGAACACTGAAGCTTTCTTT.

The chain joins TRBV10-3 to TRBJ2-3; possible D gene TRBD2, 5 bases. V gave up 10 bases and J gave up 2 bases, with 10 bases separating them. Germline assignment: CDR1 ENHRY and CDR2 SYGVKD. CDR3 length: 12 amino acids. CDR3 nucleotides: TGTGCCAACAGCGGATACACAGATACGCAGTATTTT. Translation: CANSGYTDTQYF.

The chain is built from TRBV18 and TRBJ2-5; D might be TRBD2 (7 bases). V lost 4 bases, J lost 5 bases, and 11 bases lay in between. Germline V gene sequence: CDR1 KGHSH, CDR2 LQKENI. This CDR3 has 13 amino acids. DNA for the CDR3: TGTGCCAGCTCACTCGGCGGGGGCGAGACCCAGTACTTC. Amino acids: CASSLGGGETQYF.

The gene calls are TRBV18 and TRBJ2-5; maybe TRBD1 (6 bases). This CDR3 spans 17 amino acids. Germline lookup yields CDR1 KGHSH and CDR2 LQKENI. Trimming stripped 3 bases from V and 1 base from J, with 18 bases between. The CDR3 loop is CASSPTPATGPQETQYF. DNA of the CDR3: TGTGCCAGCTCACCTACCCCGGCGACAGGCCCCCAAGAGACCCAGTACTTC.

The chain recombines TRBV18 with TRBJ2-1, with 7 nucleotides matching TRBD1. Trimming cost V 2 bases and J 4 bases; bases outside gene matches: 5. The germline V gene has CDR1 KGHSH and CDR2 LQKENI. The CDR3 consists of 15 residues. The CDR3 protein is CASSPRQGGYNEQFF. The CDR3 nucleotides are TGTGCCAGCTCACCAAGACAGGGCGGGTACAATGAGCAGTTCTTC.

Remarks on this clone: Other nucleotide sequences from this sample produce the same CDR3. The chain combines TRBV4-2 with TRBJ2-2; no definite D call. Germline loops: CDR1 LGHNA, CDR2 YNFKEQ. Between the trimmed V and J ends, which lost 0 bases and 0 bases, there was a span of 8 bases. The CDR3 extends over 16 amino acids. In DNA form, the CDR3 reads TGTGCCAGCAGCCAAGACTACTTAACGAACACCGGGGAGCTGTTTTTT. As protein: CASSQDYLTNTGELFF.

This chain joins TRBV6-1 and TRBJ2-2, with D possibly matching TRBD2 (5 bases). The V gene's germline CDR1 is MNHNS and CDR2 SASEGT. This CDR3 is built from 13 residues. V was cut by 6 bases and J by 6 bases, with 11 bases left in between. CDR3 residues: CASRFRGSGELFF. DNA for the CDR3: TGTGCCAGCAGATTTCGAGGGTCCGGGGAGCTGTTTTTT.